Below, one TCR beta chain is given with its context. Antigen specificity is unknown. Measured with immunoSEQ multiplex PCR; TCRdb has only the in-frame clones, and not every one. The sample comprises some 74,000 clones, roughly nine tenths of which are singletons, and under 1.5% rests with the top ten. This sample was included in a study of T cell responses to AZD1222 COVID-19 vaccine. The CDR3 extends over 15 amino acids. V lost 0 bases and J 0 bases, leaving 8 bases between the germline ends. In germline, CDR1 is MNHNS, CDR2 SASEGT. General study findings and limits: It was only 6 or 7 AZD1222 recipients who were seropositive at baseline.

The chain is built from TRBV6-1 and TRBJ1-1; D ambiguous. This receptor was obtained from an adult who received the AZD1222 COVID-19 vaccine. The sequences come from peripheral blood, collected 28 days after the second AZD1222 dose. Here the CDR3 DNA reads TGTGCCAGCAGTGAAGCTAGGAATCTGAACACTGAAGCTTTCTTT. Translating gives CASSEARNLNTEAFF.